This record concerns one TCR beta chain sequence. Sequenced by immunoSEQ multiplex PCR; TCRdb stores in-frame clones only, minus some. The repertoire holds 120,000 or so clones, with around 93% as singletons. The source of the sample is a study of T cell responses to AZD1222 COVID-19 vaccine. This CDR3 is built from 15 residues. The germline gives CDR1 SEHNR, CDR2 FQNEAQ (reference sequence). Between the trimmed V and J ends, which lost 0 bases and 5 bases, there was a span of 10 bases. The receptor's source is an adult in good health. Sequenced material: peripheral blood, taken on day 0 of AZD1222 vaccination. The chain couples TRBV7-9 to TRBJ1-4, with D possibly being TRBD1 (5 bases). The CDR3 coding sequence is TGTGCCAGCAGCTTAGCTCAGGGCTTAAATGAAAAACTGTTTTTT. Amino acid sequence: CASSLAQGLNEKLFF.